This paragraph covers one TCR beta chain sequence. Its cognate antigen is unknown. The method was immunoSEQ multiplex PCR; TCRdb's version includes in-frame clones alone and lacks a portion of them. The sample consists of roughly 150,000 clones, about 91% of them appearing once. The sample belongs to a study of T cell responses to AZD1222 COVID-19 vaccine. Germline V gene data show CDR1 as LNHNV and CDR2 as YYDKDF (reference sequence). There are 15 residues in the CDR3. V was pared by 0 bases and J by 6 bases, with 7 bases of the junction left unmatched. Findings and caveats of the study: Spike was spanned by vaccine-associated CD4 TCRs, which were dominant at 160-218 and 743-854. The study reported that nearly half of spike-specific TCRs target unmutated variant regions. Females made up more of the donors, who were largely white British, and clonal diversity may have come out too low.

This TCR was sampled from an adult in good health. This chain connects TRBV15 to TRBJ1-2; 7 nucleotides align to TRBD1. The sample in question was peripheral blood, obtained on day 0 of MenACWY control vaccination. CDR3: CATSRDREGANGYTF. DNA for the CDR3: TGTGCCACCAGCAGAGATCGGGAGGGGGCAAATGGCTACACCTTC. Together with reference TRBV15 and TRBJ1-2, the CDR3 gives the full variable domain: DAMVIQNPRYQVTQFGKPVTLSCSQTLNHNVMYWYQQKSSQAPKLLFHYYDKDFNNEADTPDNFQSRRPNTSFCFLDIRSPGLGDTAMYLCATSRDREGANGYTFGSGTRLTVV.